This T cell receptor (beta chain) was observed in a study of CD8+ T cells in alopecia areata. Whole-study findings and limits: Lesional scalp, notably in alopecia totalis/universalis, had clonality above that of normal scalp.

About this clone: Its cognate antigen is unknown.

cDNA serving as the sequencing template came from extracted, reverse transcribed RNA. The method was immunoSEQ multiplex PCR; TCRdb's version includes in-frame clones alone and lacks a portion of them. In the table there are some 200,000 clones, roughly three fifths of which are singletons. The treatment here: oral pan-JAK inhibitor, 5-10 mg twice daily. The CDR3 is 17 residues long. V was clipped by 8 bases and J by 2 bases; unmatched bases: 16. CDR1 is ENHRY, CDR2 SYGVKD, per germline. The TCR comes from a human donor with alopecia areata. Here the sequenced sample was CD4+ T cells sorted from blood, taken at week 4, from a patient treated with tofacitinib. V gene TRBV10-3 combines with J gene TRBJ2-5; 8 bases map to TRBD2. CDR3 sequence reads: CAIRAGGGRGRQETQYF. The CDR3 DNA is TGTGCCATCCGAGCCGGGGGGGGCCGGGGGCGACAAGAGACCCAGTACTTC.